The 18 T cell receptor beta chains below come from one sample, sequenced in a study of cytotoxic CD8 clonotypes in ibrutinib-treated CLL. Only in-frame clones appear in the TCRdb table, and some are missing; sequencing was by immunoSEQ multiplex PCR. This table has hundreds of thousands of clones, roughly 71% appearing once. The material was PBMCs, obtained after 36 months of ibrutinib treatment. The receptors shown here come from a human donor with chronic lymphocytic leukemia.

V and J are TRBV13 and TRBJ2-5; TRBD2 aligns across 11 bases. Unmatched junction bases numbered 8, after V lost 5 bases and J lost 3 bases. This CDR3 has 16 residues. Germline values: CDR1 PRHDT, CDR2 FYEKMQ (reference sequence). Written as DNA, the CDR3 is TGTGCCAGCAGCCCTACGACTAGCGGGGAAGAAGAGACCCAGTACTTC. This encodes CASSPTTSGEEETQYF.

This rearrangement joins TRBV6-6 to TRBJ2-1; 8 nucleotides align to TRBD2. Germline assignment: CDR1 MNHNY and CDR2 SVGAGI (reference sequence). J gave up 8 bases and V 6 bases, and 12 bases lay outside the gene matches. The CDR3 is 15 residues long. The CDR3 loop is CASRHFGLASHEQFF. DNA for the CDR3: TGTGCCAGCAGACACTTCGGACTAGCTTCCCATGAGCAGTTCTTC.

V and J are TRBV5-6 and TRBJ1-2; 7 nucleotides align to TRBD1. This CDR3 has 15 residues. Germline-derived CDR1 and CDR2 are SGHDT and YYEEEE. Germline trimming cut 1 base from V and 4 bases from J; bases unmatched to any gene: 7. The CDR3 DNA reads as TGTGCCAGCAGCTTGAACCACCGGGACAGCTATGGCTACACCTTC. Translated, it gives CASSLNHRDSYGYTF.

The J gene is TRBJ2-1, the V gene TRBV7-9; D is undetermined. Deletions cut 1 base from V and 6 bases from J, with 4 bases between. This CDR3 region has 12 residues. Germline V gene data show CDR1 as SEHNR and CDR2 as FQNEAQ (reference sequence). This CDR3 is CASSLGRNEQFF. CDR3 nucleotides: TGTGCCAGCAGCTTAGGGCGCAATGAGCAGTTCTTC. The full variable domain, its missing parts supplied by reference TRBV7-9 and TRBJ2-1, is DTGVSQNPRHKITKRGQNVTFRCDPISEHNRLYWYRQTLGQGPEFLTYFQNEAQLEKSRLLSDRFSAERPKGSFSTLEIQRTEQGDSAMYLCASSLGRNEQFFGPGTRLTVL.

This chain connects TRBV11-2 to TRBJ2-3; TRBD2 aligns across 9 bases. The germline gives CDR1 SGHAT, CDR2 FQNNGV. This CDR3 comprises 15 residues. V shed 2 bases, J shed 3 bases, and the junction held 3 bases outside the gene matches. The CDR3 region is CASSLTSGRTDTQYF. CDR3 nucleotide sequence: TGTGCCAGCAGCTTAACCAGCGGGAGGACAGATACGCAGTATTTT.

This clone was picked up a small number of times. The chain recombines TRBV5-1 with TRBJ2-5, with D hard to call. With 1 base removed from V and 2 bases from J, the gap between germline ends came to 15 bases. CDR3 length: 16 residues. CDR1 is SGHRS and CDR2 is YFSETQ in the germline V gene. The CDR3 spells CASSLTQPALQETQYF. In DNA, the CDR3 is TGCGCCAGCAGCTTGACTCAGCCGGCCTTACAAGAGACCCAGTACTTC.

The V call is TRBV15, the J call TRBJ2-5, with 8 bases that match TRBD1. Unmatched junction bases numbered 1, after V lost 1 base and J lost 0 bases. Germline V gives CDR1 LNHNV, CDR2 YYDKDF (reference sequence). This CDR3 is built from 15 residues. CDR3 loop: CATSRADRDQETQYF. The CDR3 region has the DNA TGTGCCACCAGCAGAGCGGACAGGGACCAAGAGACCCAGTACTTC. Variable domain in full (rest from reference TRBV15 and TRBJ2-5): DAMVIQNPRYQVTQFGKPVTLSCSQTLNHNVMYWYQQKSSQAPKLLFHYYDKDFNNEADTPDNFQSRRPNTSFCFLDIRSPGLGDTAMYLCATSRADRDQETQYFGPGTRLLVL.

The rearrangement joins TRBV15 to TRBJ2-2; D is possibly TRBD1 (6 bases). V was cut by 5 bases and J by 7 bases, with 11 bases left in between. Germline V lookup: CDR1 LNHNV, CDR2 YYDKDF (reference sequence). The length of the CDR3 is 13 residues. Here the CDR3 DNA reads TGTGCCACCAGCGAAACAGGGCTCGGGGAGCTGTTTTTT. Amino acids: CATSETGLGELFF.

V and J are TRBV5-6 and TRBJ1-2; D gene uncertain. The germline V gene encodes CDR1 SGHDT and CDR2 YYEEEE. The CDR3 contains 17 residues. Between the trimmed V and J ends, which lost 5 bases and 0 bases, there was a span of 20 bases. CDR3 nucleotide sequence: TGTGCCAGCAGGTTGAGCGGCTCTTCCCGAGCTAACTATGGCTACACCTTC. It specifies CASRLSGSSRANYGYTF.

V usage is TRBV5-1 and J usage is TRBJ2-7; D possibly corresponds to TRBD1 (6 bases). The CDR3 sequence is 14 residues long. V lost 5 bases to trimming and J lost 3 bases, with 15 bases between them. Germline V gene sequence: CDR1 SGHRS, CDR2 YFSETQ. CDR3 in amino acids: CASSEDSGGYEQYF. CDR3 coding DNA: TGCGCCAGCAGTGAGGACAGTGGGGGCTACGAGCAGTACTTC.

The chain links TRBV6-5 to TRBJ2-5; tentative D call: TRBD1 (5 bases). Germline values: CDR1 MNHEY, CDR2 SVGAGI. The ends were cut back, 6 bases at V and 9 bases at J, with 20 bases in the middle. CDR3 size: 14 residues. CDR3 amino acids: CASSVDGATLSQYF. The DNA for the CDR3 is TGTGCCAGCAGCGTCGATGGGGCTACACTGTCCCAGTACTTC.

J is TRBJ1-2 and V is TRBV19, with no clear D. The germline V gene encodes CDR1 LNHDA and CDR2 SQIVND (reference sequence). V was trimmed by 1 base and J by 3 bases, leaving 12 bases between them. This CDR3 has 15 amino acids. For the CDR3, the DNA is TGTGCCAGTAGTATAGTCGGAGGTAGGGACTATGGCTACACCTTC. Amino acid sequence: CASSIVGGRDYGYTF.

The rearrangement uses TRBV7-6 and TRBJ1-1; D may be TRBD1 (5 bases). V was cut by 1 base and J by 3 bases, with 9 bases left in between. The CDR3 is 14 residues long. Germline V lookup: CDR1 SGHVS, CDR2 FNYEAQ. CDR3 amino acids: CASSLVSGDTEAFF. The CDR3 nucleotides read TGTGCCAGCAGCTTAGTCTCGGGGGACACTGAAGCTTTCTTT.

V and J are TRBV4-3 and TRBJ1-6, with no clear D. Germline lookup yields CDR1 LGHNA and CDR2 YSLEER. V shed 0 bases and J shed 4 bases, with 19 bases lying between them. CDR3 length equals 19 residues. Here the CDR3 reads CASSQDRIGRFAYNSPLHF. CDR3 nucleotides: TGCGCCAGCAGCCAAGATCGTATAGGGAGGTTTGCTTATAATTCACCCCTCCACTTT.

Here the CDR3 reads CASSIRGPMNTEAFF. Here the CDR3 DNA reads TGTGCCAGTAGTATAAGGGGACCAATGAACACTGAAGCTTTCTTT. This chain uses TRBV19 with TRBJ1-1, with TRBD1 as a possible D gene (5 bases). CDR3 length equals 15 residues. The V end was cut by 2 bases, the J end by 0 bases, with 10 bases between. CDR1 and CDR2 from the germline V gene are LNHDA and SQIVND (reference sequence).

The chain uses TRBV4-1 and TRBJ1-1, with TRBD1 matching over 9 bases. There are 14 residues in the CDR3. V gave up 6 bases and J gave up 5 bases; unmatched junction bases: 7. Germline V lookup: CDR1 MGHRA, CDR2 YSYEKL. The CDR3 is CASRGTGSRTEAFF. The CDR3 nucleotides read TGCGCCAGCAGAGGGACAGGGTCGAGAACTGAAGCTTTCTTT.

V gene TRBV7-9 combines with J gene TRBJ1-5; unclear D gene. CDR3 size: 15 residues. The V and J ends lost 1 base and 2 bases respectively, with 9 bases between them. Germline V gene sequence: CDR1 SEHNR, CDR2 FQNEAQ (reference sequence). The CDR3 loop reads CASSLGQAGNQPQHF. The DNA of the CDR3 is TGTGCCAGCAGCTTAGGGCAGGCCGGCAATCAGCCCCAGCATTTT.

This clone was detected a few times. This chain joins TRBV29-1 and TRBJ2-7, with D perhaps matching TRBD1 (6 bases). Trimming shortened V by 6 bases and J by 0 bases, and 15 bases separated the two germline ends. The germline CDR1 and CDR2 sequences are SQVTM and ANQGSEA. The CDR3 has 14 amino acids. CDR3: CSVGLGTSSYEQYF. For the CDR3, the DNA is TGCAGCGTGGGGTTAGGGACAAGCTCCTACGAGCAGTACTTC.